Listed below are T cell receptor beta chains from one sample, sequenced in a study of response to subunit inactivated influenza vaccine. TCRdb re-derived calls from the RT-PCR reads in MiXCR, one entry per CDR3 protein. The table lists about 700,000 distinct CDR3 sequences, roughly 15% of them singletons, with approximately 7.6% in the top ten. Here the sequenced sample was PBMCs from blood, taken around two weeks before vaccination. These receptors all stem from a man in his fifties or sixties who received an inactivated influenza vaccine. The CDR3 runs from the conserved cysteine through the conserved F or W. Each record gives: clone size, J gene, V gene, D gene, CDR3 protein, CDR3 DNA. D genes are given only for firm matches. Clone size is not always given. Where it is, it says once, few, many or a class for expanded clones.

clone_size: .
j_call: TRBJ2-7
v_call: TRBV7-2
d_call: TRBD1
cdr3_aa: CASSLDRGENEQYF
cdr3_nt: TGTGCCAGCAGCTTAGACAGGGGGGAGAACGAGCAGTACTTC

clone_size: .
j_call: TRBJ2-1
v_call: TRBV5-1
d_call: TRBD1
cdr3_aa: CASSLGDRGLLNEQFF
cdr3_nt: TGCGCCAGCAGCTTGGGGGACAGGGGGCTGTTGAATGAGCAGTTCTTC

clone_size: .
j_call: TRBJ2-1
v_call: TRBV3-1
d_call: TRBD2
cdr3_aa: CASSQELGLAGGNEQFF
cdr3_nt: TGTGCCAGCAGCCAAGAATTGGGACTAGCGGGGGGTAATGAGCAGTTCTTC

clone_size: few
j_call: TRBJ2-1
v_call: TRBV29-1
d_call: TRBD2
cdr3_aa: CSGSGTGYNEQFF
cdr3_nt: TGCAGCGGGAGCGGGACTGGATACAATGAGCAGTTCTTC

clone_size: many
j_call: TRBJ2-7
v_call: TRBV27
d_call: .
cdr3_aa: CASSYPGDYEQYF
cdr3_nt: TGTGCCAGCAGTTATCCGGGCGACTACGAGCAGTACTTC

clone_size: once
j_call: TRBJ2-3
v_call: TRBV27
d_call: TRBD2
cdr3_aa: CASSSQAGSSTDTQYF
cdr3_nt: TGTGCCAGCAGTTCACAAGCGGGGTCGAGCACAGATACGCAGTATTTT

clone_size: .
j_call: TRBJ2-3
v_call: TRBV10-3
d_call: TRBD2
cdr3_aa: CAITPGTSGGASTDTQYF
cdr3_nt: TGTGCCATCACCCCCGGGACTAGCGGGGGAGCTAGCACAGATACGCAGTATTTT

clone_size: few
j_call: TRBJ2-7
v_call: TRBV28
d_call: TRBD2
cdr3_aa: CASSAGTSGSWEQYF
cdr3_nt: TGTGCCAGCAGCGCCGGGACTAGCGGGAGTTGGGAGCAGTACTTC

clone_size: .
j_call: TRBJ1-3
v_call: TRBV12-3/TRBV12-4
d_call: .
cdr3_aa: CASRTLGGRGNTIYF
cdr3_nt: TGTGCCAGCAGGACCCTGGGTGGCCGGGGGAACACCATATATTTT

clone_size: .
j_call: TRBJ2-2
v_call: TRBV28
d_call: .
cdr3_aa: CAMGPGRLCWELFF
cdr3_nt: TGTGCCATGGGCCCGGGGCGCCTCTGCTGGGAGCTGTTTTTT

clone_size: .
j_call: TRBJ2-7
v_call: TRBV7-2
d_call: TRBD1
cdr3_aa: CASSLARGQARSYEQYF
cdr3_nt: TGTGCCAGCAGCTTAGCGAGGGGACAGGCGCGATCCTACGAGCAGTACTTC

clone_size: few
j_call: TRBJ1-1
v_call: TRBV12-3/TRBV12-4
d_call: .
cdr3_aa: CASFINPGTEAFF
cdr3_nt: TGTGCCAGTTTCATTAATCCTGGAACTGAAGCTTTCTTT

clone_size: many
j_call: TRBJ1-3
v_call: TRBV6-6
d_call: .
cdr3_aa: CASIDSSGNTIYF
cdr3_nt: TGTGCCAGCATCGACAGCTCTGGAAACACCATATATTTT

clone_size: few
j_call: TRBJ2-3
v_call: TRBV12-3/TRBV12-4
d_call: TRBD2
cdr3_aa: CASSLAGLAGANTQYF
cdr3_nt: TGTGCCAGCAGTTTAGCTGGGCTAGCGGGGGCTAATACGCAGTATTTT

clone_size: many
j_call: TRBJ2-7
v_call: TRBV6-5
d_call: .
cdr3_aa: CASSYSDKREQYF
cdr3_nt: TGTGCCAGCAGTTACTCCGACAAACGCGAGCAGTACTTC

clone_size: many
j_call: TRBJ1-2
v_call: TRBV7-2
d_call: TRBD1
cdr3_aa: CASSAGQGTNGYTF
cdr3_nt: TGTGCCAGCAGCGCCGGACAGGGGACGAATGGCTACACCTTC